This T cell receptor beta chain emerged from a study of shared clonotypes between healthy human individuals. The authors ran the assay at deep level. Each cell subset's genomic DNA was divided evenly among several immunoSEQ plates. As processed by the authors: Filtering was not the same, since immunoSEQ gave junction-only sequences without quality scores. The data were produced by immunoSEQ multiplex PCR, yet TCRdb's version contains in-frame clones alone and is incomplete. Clone size and the V and J calls come from that table; the DNA yielded D and trimming. This sample has roughly 500,000 clones, with 75% to 85% found just once. The V and J ends lost 4 bases and 2 bases respectively, with 15 bases between them. From germline, CDR1 is SGHDT and CDR2 YYEEEE. The CDR3 length is 15 residues.

The sequence came from a woman aged 35 to 49 in good health. Some clones in this sample may be carry-over from other donors' samples. Material: PBMCs. This chain links TRBV5-6 with TRBJ1-2; D uncertain. This CDR3 is CASSPLGSRNYGYTF. In DNA, the CDR3 is TGTGCCAGCAGCCCCCTCGGATCCCGAAACTATGGCTACACCTTC.